Below, 5 T cell receptor beta chains from the same sample are listed, as sequenced in a study of T cells after yellow fever vaccination. Each CDR3 protein is one row after TCRdb ran MiXCR on the 5' RACE reads. The data contain roughly 310,000 distinct CDR3 sequences, roughly 8.7% of them singletons. The specimen comprised PBMCs, sampled on the day of the first yellow fever vaccination. Receptors originate from a man younger than 35 who received the YFV17D yellow fever vaccine.

This clonotype has only a few counts. The gene calls are TRBV6-5 and TRBJ1-2, with 9 bases aligning to TRBD1. Unmatched junction bases numbered 5, after V lost 2 bases and J lost 10 bases. Germline V gene lookup returns CDR1 MNHEY and CDR2 SVGAGI. The CDR3 length is 13 residues. The CDR3 protein is CASSYRGQGHYTF. The DNA for the CDR3 is TGTGCCAGCAGTTACCGGGGACAGGGTCACTACACCTTC.

This clonotype was recorded at least ten times. Compared with germline, one end of the junction differs, possibly owing to a read error. The V gene is TRBV4-3, the J gene TRBJ2-2; 12 bases fit TRBD2. The CDR3 length is 16 residues. Germline V CDR1 and CDR2: LGHNA, YSLEER. CDR3 DNA sequence: TGCGCCAGCGGCCACCCTAGCGGGGGGGCGGACGGGGAGCTGTTTTTT. It encodes CASGHPSGGADGELFF.

The CDR3 is CASSKGAARETAFF. CDR3 in DNA: TGTGCCAGCAGCAAGGGGGCGGCCCGAGAGACAGCTTTCTTT. J is TRBJ1-1 and V is TRBV6-1, with 7 bases matching TRBD1. J was trimmed by 10 bases and V by 6 bases; bases with no gene match: 14. CDR1 and CDR2 from the germline V gene are MNHNS and SASEGT. This CDR3 region has 14 residues.

V is TRBV4-1 and J is TRBJ1-2, with 10 bases fitting TRBD1. CDR1 MGHRA and CDR2 YSYEKL come from the germline V gene. CDR3 length: 14 amino acids. V shed 4 bases, J shed 7 bases, and the junction held 6 bases outside the gene matches. CDR3 sequence reads: CASSRDRGTAGYTF. The CDR3 coding sequence is TGCGCCAGCAGCCGGGACAGGGGAACGGCTGGCTACACCTTC.

This clonotype was observed many times. The rearrangement uses TRBV5-5 and TRBJ2-3; D ambiguous. There are 15 residues in the CDR3. CDR1 is SGHKS, CDR2 YYEKEE, per germline (reference sequence). Trimming stripped 0 bases from V and 4 bases from J, with 12 bases between. CDR3 amino acids: CASSLGRHLADTQYF. CDR3 coding DNA: TGTGCCAGCAGCTTGGGCCGCCATCTCGCAGATACGCAGTATTTT.